The next 5 T cell receptor beta chains were all read from a single sample in a study of regulatory T cells in long-lasting Graves disease. This sample's time point: newly diagnosed GD, antithyroid drugs for less than 3 months. There was RNA extracted from PBMCs, and the TCR library was made from it. HTBI primers from iRepertoire and Arm-PCR of CDR3 regions yielded the TCR beta libraries. TCRdb re-called the multiplex PCR reads through MiXCR, storing one row per CDR3 protein. The sample has some 460,000 distinct CDR3 sequences, roughly 17% seen once. These data also featured in a second study, about T cells in Graves' hyperthyroidism and ophthalmopathy.

The sample consisted of peripheral blood mononuclear cells (PBMCs), taken at new diagnosis, from a patient treated with antithyroid drugs. Source of these receptors: a man in his forties with Graves disease.

This chain links TRBV20-1 with TRBJ2-6; weak D call: TRBD1 (5 bases). The V gene lost 3 bases and the J gene lost 3 bases, with 15 bases spanning the gap. From germline, CDR1 is DFQATT and CDR2 SNEGSKA (reference sequence). The CDR3 runs 16 residues. CDR3 protein: CSAREVQGRGANVLTF. In DNA form, the CDR3 reads TGCAGTGCTAGGGAAGTTCAGGGCCGTGGGGCCAACGTCCTGACTTTC.

This clonotype occurred many times. The chain employs TRBV6-5 and TRBJ2-1; 11 bases agree with TRBD2. Germline CDR1 is MNHEY and CDR2 is SVGAGI. The CDR3 runs 19 residues. The ends lost 0 bases at V and 7 bases at J; junction bases unmatched: 14. CDR3 in amino acids: CASSYSVLAGVSASNEQFF. Written as DNA, the CDR3 is TGTGCCAGCAGTTACTCGGTACTAGCGGGAGTTTCCGCAAGTAATGAGCAGTTCTTC.

The chain combines TRBV29-1 with TRBJ2-5; the match to TRBD1 covers 8 bases. The CDR3 spans 12 residues. Looked up from germline, CDR1 is SQVTM and CDR2 is ANQGSEA. V was clipped by 2 bases and J by 5 bases; unmatched bases: 1. Here the CDR3 DNA reads TGCAGCGTTGAACAGGGGGCTGAGACCCAGTACTTC. Translated: CSVEQGAETQYF.

The genes are TRBV10-3 and TRBJ2-7; no clear D gene. From germline, CDR1 is ENHRY and CDR2 SYGVKD. This CDR3 comprises 14 residues. V lost 6 bases and J lost 0, with 12 bases in between. The CDR3 loop is CAISEQGSSYEQYF. The CDR3 DNA sequence: TGTGCCATCAGCGAGCAAGGAAGCTCCTACGAGCAGTACTTC.

In DNA, the CDR3 is TGTGCCAGTAGTACCTGGACAGGGGGCATTCAGCCCCAGCATTTT. This codes for CASSTWTGGIQPQHF. V gene TRBV19 combines with J gene TRBJ1-5, with TRBD1 matching over 11 bases. The CDR3 loop spans 15 amino acids. Germline V lookup: CDR1 LNHDA, CDR2 SQIVND (reference sequence). V lost 4 bases and J lost 6; bases outside the gene matches: 5.